Each of the 23 T cell receptor beta chains below was sequenced from the same sample in a study of cytomegalovirus exposure and HLA in healthy donors. Researchers ran the PCR with 60 Vbeta and 13 Jbeta primers. Profiling relied on immunoSEQ multiplex PCR, and the TCRdb table lists in-frame clones only, not all of them. The table lists some 190,000 clones, 80% to 90% of them singletons. The sequenced sample was PBMCs. The receptor source for this set is a woman aged 25 to 39 in good health and CMV-seronegative.

This clone has a single count. This chain connects TRBV7-8 to TRBJ1-3, with a weak D call TRBD1 (5 bases). Trimming left V 6 bases short and J 4 bases short, with 10 bases between. From germline, CDR1 is SGHVS and CDR2 FQNEAQ. There are 13 residues in the CDR3. CDR3 sequence reads: CASSWDSGNTIYF. The CDR3, as DNA: TGTGCCAGCAGTTGGGACTCCGGAAACACCATATATTTT.

The V call is TRBV6-5, the J call TRBJ2-2, with D hard to call. Germline-derived CDR1 and CDR2 are MNHEY and SVGAGI. Trimming took off 1 base at V and 0 bases at J, with 3 bases between the two ends. The CDR3 is made up of 14 amino acids. CDR3 coding DNA: TGTGCCAGCAGTTACTTCTCGAACACCGGGGAGCTGTTTTTT. Translated, it gives CASSYFSNTGELFF.

This chain joins TRBV10-2 and TRBJ2-2, with 8 bases aligning to TRBD2. CDR3 length equals 16 residues. J lost 2 bases, V lost 6 bases, and 8 bases had no gene match. Germline CDR1 and CDR2: WSHSY and SAAADI. In nucleotides, the CDR3 is TGCGCCAGCAGCGGGTGGCGGGGGGACAACACCGGGGAGCTGTTTTTT. Protein: CASSGWRGDNTGELFF.

V gene TRBV5-1 combines with J gene TRBJ2-1, with TRBD2 identical over 9 bases. J was trimmed by 8 bases and V by 2 bases; bases with no gene match: 8. Germline values: CDR1 SGHRS, CDR2 YFSETQ. CDR3 length equals 15 residues. This CDR3 reads CASSFRRGGSHEQFF. The CDR3 DNA follows: TGCGCCAGCAGCTTTAGGCGGGGGGGTTCGCATGAGCAGTTCTTC.

The chain links TRBV9 to TRBJ2-3; 9 nucleotides line up with TRBD2. Germline V gene sequence: CDR1 SGDLS, CDR2 YYNGEE. This CDR3 comprises 16 residues. Trimming at V came to 4 bases and at J to 3 bases, leaving 9 bases not matched to a gene. CDR3: CASSLAGGGETDTQYF. The CDR3 nucleotides are TGTGCCAGCAGCCTCGCTGGCGGGGGGGAAACAGATACGCAGTATTTT.

The genes are TRBV6-5 and TRBJ2-1; 9 positions agree with TRBD2. CDR1 is MNHEY and CDR2 is SVGAGI in the germline V gene. The CDR3 length is 16 residues. J lost 3 bases, V lost 0 bases, and 3 bases had no gene match. The CDR3 loop reads CASSYSSGSIYNEQFF. The CDR3 nucleotides read TGTGCCAGCAGTTACTCTAGCGGGAGCATCTACAATGAGCAGTTCTTC.

This clone showed up just once. The J gene is TRBJ2-5, the V gene TRBV28; 10 bases are shared with TRBD2. V was pared by 3 bases and J by 5 bases, with 6 bases of the junction left unmatched. Germline V CDR1 and CDR2: MDHEN, SYDVKM. The CDR3 runs to 15 residues. The CDR3 spells CASSLERGGTETQYF. The CDR3 DNA is TGTGCCAGCAGTTTGGAGCGGGGGGGCACTGAGACCCAGTACTTC.

The genes are TRBV7-9 and TRBJ2-7, with no clear D. V lost 2 bases and J 6 bases, leaving 8 bases between the germline ends. This CDR3 has 12 residues. CDR1 SEHNR and CDR2 FQNEAQ come from the germline V gene (reference sequence). The CDR3 region has the DNA TGTGCCAGCAGCTTAAACACCTTCGAGCAGTACTTC. This gives the protein CASSLNTFEQYF.

The rearrangement links TRBV6-6 to TRBJ1-5; TRBD1 matches 8 bases. The CDR3 runs to 12 residues. Germline values: CDR1 MNHNY, CDR2 SVGAGI (reference sequence). V lost 7 bases and J lost 5; bases outside the gene matches: 1. The CDR3 DNA reads as TGTGCCAGCACGACAGGGGATCAGCCCCAGCATTTT. Protein product: CASTTGDQPQHF.

With respect to this clone: The sample carries other DNA sequences with the same CDR3. The CDR3 region is CASSLGGNTGELFF. CDR3 DNA: TGTGCCAGCAGTTTAGGAGGGAACACCGGGGAGCTGTTTTTT. The chain carries TRBV28 and TRBJ2-2, with a weak D call TRBD2 (5 bases). CDR1 MDHEN and CDR2 SYDVKM come from the germline V gene. The CDR3 covers 14 residues. Trimming left V 2 bases short and J 1 base short, with 5 bases between.

The chain recombines TRBV21-1 with TRBJ1-5. TRBV21-1 is deemed a pseudogene. CDR3 length equals 14 residues. This chain's CDR3 is CASSNLAGNQPQHF. The CDR3 nucleotides are TGTGCCAGCAGCAATCTCGCGGGGAATCAGCCCCAGCATTTT.

V and J are TRBV6-5 and TRBJ1-3; D gene unclear. The CDR3 runs to 14 residues. V gave up 5 bases and J gave up 3 bases, with 11 bases separating them. Germline V CDR1 and CDR2: MNHEY, SVGAGI. As DNA, the CDR3 is TGTGCCAGCAGTCGAACTTATTATGGAAACACCATATATTTT. It translates to CASSRTYYGNTIYF.

This chain uses TRBV7-9 with TRBJ1-1; TRBD1 is a possible D gene (5 bases). V was cut by 3 bases and J by 8 bases, with 10 bases left in between. The CDR3 sequence is 12 residues long. Germline CDR1 is SEHNR and CDR2 is FQNEAQ (reference sequence). The CDR3 protein is CASSFSQGEAFF. The CDR3 nucleotides are TGTGCCAGCAGCTTTAGTCAGGGCGAAGCTTTCTTT.

This clone has only a few counts. This chain connects TRBV5-1 to TRBJ2-1; tentatively, D is TRBD1 (8 bases). Trimming took off 2 bases at V and 8 bases at J, with 23 bases between the two ends. Germline-derived CDR1 and CDR2 are SGHRS and YFSETQ. CDR3 length equals 17 residues. The CDR3 region is CASSFQQGGMGVDEQFF. The CDR3 DNA sequence: TGCGCCAGCAGCTTTCAACAGGGGGGGATGGGTGTAGATGAGCAGTTCTTC.

The chain carries TRBV18 and TRBJ2-3; possibly TRBD2 for D (6 bases). Trimming took off 2 bases at V and 7 bases at J, with 19 bases between the two ends. The CDR3 sequence is 16 residues long. Germline CDR1 is KGHSH and CDR2 is LQKENI. The CDR3: CASSPTTRDGIYTQYF. The CDR3 coding sequence is TGTGCCAGCTCACCAACGACTAGGGACGGCATTTATACGCAGTATTTT.

The V gene is TRBV11-2, the J gene TRBJ2-5; 7 bases fit TRBD2. Near its end, the DNA agrees better with TRBJ2-7, so the J call may be wrong. Germline-derived CDR1 and CDR2 are SGHAT and FQNNGV. The CDR3 has 15 residues. Written as DNA, the CDR3 is TGTGCCAGCAGCTCGGGCGGGGGTTCCCGTGTCGAGCAGTACTTC. Its protein product is CASSSGGGSRVEQYF.

The V and J genes are TRBV9 and TRBJ2-1; 10 bases are shared with TRBD2. V lost 0 bases and J lost 9; bases outside the gene matches: 6. The CDR3 runs 15 residues. Germline CDR1 reads SGDLS; CDR2 reads YYNGEE. The CDR3 sequence is CASSVGGTSEIEQFF. CDR3 bases: TGTGCCAGCAGCGTAGGAGGGACTAGCGAAATTGAGCAGTTCTTC.

This chain links TRBV5-1 with TRBJ2-2; 10 positions agree with TRBD1. Germline CDR1 is SGHRS and CDR2 is YFSETQ. V lost 4 bases to trimming and J lost 3 bases; unmatched junction nucleotides: 0. The CDR3 consists of 14 residues. The CDR3 loop reads CASSGTGDTGELFF. The DNA for the CDR3 is TGCGCCAGCAGCGGGACAGGGGACACCGGGGAGCTGTTTTTT.

The CDR3 nucleotides are TGTGCCAGCAGTACCGAACGGACTAGCGGGTACCAAGAGACCCAGTACTTC. Its protein product is CASSTERTSGYQETQYF. The V call is TRBV28, the J call TRBJ2-5; 11 bases line up with TRBD2. V shed 5 bases, J shed 0 bases, and the junction held 8 bases outside the gene matches. Germline V gene sequence: CDR1 MDHEN, CDR2 SYDVKM. CDR3 length equals 17 residues.

The CDR3 protein is CASSRETSTGTDTQYF. In nucleotides, the CDR3 is TGTGCCAGCTCACGAGAGACTAGTACGGGCACAGATACGCAGTATTTT. The chain carries TRBV18 and TRBJ2-3; a weak D match, TRBD2 (6 bases). Per the germline V gene, CDR1 is KGHSH and CDR2 is LQKENI. V lost 4 bases, J lost 1 base, and 15 bases lay in between. The length of the CDR3 is 16 residues.

The rearrangement links TRBV9 to TRBJ2-7; D is possibly TRBD2 (6 bases). The ends were cut back, 4 bases at V and 6 bases at J, with 20 bases in the middle. The length of the CDR3 is 15 residues. Germline CDR1 SGDLS, CDR2 YYNGEE. The chain's CDR3 is CASSPPEGRGTEQYF. CDR3 DNA sequence: TGTGCCAGCAGCCCCCCGGAGGGCCGGGGGACCGAGCAGTACTTC.

V and J are TRBV6-1 and TRBJ2-5, with a tentative D call TRBD1 (5 bases). CDR3 length equals 15 residues. V lost 3 bases and J lost 0, with 11 bases in between. Germline V gene data show CDR1 as MNHNS and CDR2 as SASEGT. The CDR3 DNA is TGTGCCAGCAGTGAGAGTCAGGGCCACCAAGAGACCCAGTACTTC. It translates to CASSESQGHQETQYF.

This chain joins TRBV5-4 and TRBJ1-2; D is uncertain. CDR1 is SGHNT, CDR2 YYREEE, per germline (reference sequence). V was clipped by 3 bases and J by 4 bases, with 13 bases between them. The length of the CDR3 is 14 residues. CDR3 amino acids: CASSSGGTAYGYTF. CDR3 bases: TGTGCCAGCAGCTCGGGAGGAACGGCCTATGGCTACACCTTC.